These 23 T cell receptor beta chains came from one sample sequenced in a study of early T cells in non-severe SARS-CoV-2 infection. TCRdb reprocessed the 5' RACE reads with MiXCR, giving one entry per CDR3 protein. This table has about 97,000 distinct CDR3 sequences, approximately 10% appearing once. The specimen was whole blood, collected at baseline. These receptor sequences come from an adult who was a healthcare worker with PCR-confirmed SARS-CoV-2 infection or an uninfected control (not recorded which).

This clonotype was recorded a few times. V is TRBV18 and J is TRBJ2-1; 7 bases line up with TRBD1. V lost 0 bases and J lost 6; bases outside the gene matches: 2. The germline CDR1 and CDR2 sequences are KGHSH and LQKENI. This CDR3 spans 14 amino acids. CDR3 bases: TGTGCCAGCTCACCACCCCACAGGGGCAATGAGCAGTTCTTC. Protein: CASSPPHRGNEQFF.

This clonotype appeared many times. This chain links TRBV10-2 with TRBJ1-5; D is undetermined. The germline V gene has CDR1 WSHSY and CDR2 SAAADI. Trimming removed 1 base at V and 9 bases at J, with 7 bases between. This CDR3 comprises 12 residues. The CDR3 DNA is TGCGCCAGCAGTGAGTTCCGGGGGCCCCAGCATTTT. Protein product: CASSEFRGPQHF.

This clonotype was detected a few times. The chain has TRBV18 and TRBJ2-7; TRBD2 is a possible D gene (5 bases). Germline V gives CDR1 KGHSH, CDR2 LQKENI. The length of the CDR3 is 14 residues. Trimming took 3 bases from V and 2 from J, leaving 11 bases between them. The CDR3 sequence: CASSPSEGPYEQYF. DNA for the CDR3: TGTGCCAGCTCACCCTCCGAGGGTCCCTACGAGCAGTACTTC.

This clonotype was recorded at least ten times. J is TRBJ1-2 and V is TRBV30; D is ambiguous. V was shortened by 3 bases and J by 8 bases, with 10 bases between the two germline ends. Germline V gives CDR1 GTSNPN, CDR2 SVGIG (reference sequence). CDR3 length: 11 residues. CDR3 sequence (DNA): TGTGCCTGGAGCATCATCGGGGGCTACACCTTC. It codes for CAWSIIGGYTF.

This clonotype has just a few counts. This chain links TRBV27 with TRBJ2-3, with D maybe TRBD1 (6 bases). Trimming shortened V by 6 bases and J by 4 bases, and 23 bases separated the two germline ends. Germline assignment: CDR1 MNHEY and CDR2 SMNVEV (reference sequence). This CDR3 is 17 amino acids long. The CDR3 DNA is TGTGCCAGCAGATTCTCTTCTCGCAGGGACATCGCAGATACGCAGTATTTT. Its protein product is CASRFSSRRDIADTQYF.

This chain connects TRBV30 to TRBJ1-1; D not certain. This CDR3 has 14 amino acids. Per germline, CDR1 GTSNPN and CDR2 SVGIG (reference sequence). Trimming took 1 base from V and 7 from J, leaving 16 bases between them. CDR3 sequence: CAWSANSLSSEAFF. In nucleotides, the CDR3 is TGTGCCTGGAGTGCCAACTCCCTTAGTAGTGAAGCTTTCTTT.

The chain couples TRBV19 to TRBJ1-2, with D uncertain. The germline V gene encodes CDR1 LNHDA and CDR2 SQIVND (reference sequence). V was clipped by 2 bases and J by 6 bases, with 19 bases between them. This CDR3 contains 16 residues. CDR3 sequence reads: CASSITEWEPTNGYTF. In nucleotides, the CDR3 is TGTGCCAGTAGTATAACTGAGTGGGAGCCCACTAATGGCTACACCTTC.

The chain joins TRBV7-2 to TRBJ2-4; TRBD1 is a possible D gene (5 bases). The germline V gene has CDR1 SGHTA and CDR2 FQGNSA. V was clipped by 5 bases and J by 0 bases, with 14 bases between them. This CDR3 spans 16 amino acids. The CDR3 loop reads CASSEDSYLAKNIQYF. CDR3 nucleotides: TGTGCCAGCAGCGAAGACAGTTACCTAGCCAAAAACATTCAGTACTTC.

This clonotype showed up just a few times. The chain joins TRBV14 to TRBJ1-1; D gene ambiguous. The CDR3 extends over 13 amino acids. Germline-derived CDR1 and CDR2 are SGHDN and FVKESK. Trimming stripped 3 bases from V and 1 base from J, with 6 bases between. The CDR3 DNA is TGTGCCAGCAGCCAGTCAGCGAACACTGAAGCTTTCTTT. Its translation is CASSQSANTEAFF. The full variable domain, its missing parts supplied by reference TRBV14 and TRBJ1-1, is EAGVTQFPSHSVIEKGQTVTLRCDPISGHDNLYWYRRVMGKEIKFLLHFVKESKQDESGMPNNRFLAERTGGTYSTLKVQPAELEDSGVYFCASSQSANTEAFFGQGTRLTVV.

CDR3 residues: CASSPTGDEQFF. CDR3 sequence (DNA): TGTGCCAGCTCACCCACGGGGGATGAGCAGTTCTTC. This chain uses TRBV18 with TRBJ2-1, with a weak D call TRBD2 (6 bases). V was cut by 3 bases and J by 8 bases, with 8 bases left in between. The germline gives CDR1 KGHSH, CDR2 LQKENI. This CDR3 contains 12 residues.

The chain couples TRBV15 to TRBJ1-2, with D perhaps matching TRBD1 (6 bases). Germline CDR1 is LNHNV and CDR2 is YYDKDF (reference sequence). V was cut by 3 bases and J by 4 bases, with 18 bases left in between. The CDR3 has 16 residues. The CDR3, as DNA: TGTGCCACCAGCAGTGATCTGGGGGGGCGCAGCTATGGCTACACCTTC. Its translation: CATSSDLGGRSYGYTF.

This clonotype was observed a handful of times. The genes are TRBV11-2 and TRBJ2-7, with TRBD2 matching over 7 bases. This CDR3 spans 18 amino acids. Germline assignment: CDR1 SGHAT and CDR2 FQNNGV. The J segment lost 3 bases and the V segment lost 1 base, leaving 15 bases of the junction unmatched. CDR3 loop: CASSLVGARDYSLYEQYF. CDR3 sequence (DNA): TGTGCCAGCAGCTTAGTAGGAGCCCGGGACTACTCCCTCTACGAGCAGTACTTC.

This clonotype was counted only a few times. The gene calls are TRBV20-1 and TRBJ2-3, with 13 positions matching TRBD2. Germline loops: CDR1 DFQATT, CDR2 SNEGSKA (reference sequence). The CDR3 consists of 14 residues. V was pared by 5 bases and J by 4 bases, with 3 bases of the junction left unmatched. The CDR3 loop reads CSADGTSGADTQYF. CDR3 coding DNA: TGCAGTGCTGACGGGACTAGCGGGGCAGATACGCAGTATTTT.

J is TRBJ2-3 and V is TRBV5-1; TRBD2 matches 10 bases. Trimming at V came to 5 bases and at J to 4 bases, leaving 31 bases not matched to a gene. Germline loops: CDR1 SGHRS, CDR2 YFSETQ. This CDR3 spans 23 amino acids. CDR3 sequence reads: CASSHFPRYTAGGLFPPPDTQYF. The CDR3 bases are TGCGCCAGCAGTCACTTCCCCCGGTACACAGCGGGAGGGCTGTTCCCCCCGCCAGATACGCAGTATTTT.

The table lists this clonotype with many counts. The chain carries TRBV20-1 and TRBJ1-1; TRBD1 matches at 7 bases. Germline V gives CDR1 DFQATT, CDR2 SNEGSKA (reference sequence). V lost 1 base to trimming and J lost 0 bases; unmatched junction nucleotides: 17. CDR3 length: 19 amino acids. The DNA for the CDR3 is TGCAGTGCTAGAGGGCGGTCCTACAGGGGCCAATCTTTGAACACTGAAGCTTTCTTT. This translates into CSARGRSYRGQSLNTEAFF.

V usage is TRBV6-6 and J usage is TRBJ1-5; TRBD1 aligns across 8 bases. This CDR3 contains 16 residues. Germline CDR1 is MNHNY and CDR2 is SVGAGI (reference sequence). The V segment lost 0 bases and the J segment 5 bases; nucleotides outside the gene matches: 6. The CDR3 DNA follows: TGTGCCAGCAGTTACTCGGGCCAGGGGGCTTATCAGCCCCAGCATTTT. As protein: CASSYSGQGAYQPQHF.

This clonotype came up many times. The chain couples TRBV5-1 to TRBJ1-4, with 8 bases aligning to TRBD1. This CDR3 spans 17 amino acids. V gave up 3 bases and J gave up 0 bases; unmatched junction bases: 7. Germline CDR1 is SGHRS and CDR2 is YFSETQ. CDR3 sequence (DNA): TGCGCCAGCAGCTCGACAGGGGCGCAAACAACTAATGAAAAACTGTTTTTT. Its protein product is CASSSTGAQTTNEKLFF. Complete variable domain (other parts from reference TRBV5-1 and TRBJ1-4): KAGVTQTPRYLIKTRGQQVTLSCSPISGHRSVSWYQQTPGQGLQFLFEYFSETQRNKGNFPGRFSGRQFSNSRSEMNVSTLELGDSALYLCASSSTGAQTTNEKLFFGSGTQLSVL.

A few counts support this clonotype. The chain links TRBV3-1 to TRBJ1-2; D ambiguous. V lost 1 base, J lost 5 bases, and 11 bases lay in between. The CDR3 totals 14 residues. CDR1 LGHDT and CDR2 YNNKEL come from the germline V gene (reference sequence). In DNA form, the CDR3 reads TGTGCCAGCAGCCAAGGAGGAACCACGTATGGCTACACCTTC. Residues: CASSQGGTTYGYTF.

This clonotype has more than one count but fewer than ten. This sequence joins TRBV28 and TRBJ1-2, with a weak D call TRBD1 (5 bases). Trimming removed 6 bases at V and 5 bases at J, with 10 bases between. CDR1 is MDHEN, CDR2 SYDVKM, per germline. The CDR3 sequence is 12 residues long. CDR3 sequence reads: CASRTGGYGYTF. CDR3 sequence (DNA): TGTGCCAGCAGGACTGGGGGTTATGGCTACACCTTC.

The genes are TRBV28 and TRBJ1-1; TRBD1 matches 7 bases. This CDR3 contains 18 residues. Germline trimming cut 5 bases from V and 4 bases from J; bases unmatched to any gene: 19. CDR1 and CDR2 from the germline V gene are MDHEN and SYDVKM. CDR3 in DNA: TGTGCCAGCAGTGGGGGCGGGGCTATGGACAGGTGGGGCACTGAAGCTTTCTTT. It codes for CASSGGGAMDRWGTEAFF.

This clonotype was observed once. The CDR3 region has the DNA TGTGCCACCAGTCCGGGCTCGACAGGGAGAACAGATACGCAGTATTTT. Amino acids: CATSPGSTGRTDTQYF. This chain connects TRBV24-1 to TRBJ2-3; TRBD1 matches at 7 bases. Trimming cost V 6 bases and J 3 bases; bases outside gene matches: 11. CDR3 size: 16 residues. Germline CDR1 KGHDR, CDR2 SFDVKD.

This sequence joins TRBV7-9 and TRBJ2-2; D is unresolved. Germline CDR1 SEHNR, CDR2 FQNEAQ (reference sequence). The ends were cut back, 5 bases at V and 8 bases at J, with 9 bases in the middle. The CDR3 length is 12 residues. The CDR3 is CASSPPLGELFF. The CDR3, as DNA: TGTGCCAGCAGCCCTCCACTTGGGGAGCTGTTTTTT.

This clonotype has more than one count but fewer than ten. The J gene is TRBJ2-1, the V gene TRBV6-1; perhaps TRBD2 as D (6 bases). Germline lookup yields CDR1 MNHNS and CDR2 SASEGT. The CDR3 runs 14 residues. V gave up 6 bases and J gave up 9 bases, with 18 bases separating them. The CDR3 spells CASRAGGMVVEQFF. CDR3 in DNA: TGTGCCAGCAGAGCGGGCGGGATGGTGGTTGAGCAGTTCTTC.